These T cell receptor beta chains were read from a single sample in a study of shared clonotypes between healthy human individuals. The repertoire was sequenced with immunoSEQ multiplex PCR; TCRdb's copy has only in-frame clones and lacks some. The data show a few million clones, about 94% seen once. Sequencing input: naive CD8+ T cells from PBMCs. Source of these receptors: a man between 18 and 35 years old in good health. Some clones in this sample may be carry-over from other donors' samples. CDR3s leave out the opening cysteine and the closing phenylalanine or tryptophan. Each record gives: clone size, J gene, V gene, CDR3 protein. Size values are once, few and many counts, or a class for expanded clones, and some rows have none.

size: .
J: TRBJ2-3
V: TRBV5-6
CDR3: ASSFKRTNLLRTDTQY

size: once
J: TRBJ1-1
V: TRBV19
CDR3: ASSPRTGFEAF

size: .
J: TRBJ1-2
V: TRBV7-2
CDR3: ASSLAFYGENWYGYT

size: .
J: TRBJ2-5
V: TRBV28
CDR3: ASSLGGEETQY

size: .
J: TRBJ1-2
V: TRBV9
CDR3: ASSWGQGALYGYT

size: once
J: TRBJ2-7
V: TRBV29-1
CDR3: SVEGGNPYEQY

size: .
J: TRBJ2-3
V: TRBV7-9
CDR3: ASSDGTGGTDTQY

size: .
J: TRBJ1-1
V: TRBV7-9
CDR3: ASISEGGVFTEAF

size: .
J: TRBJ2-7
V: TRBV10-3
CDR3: AISESIMSGRD

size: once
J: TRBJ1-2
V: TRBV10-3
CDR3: AISEGIVGGYT

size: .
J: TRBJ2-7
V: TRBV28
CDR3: ASSSRGGESYEQY

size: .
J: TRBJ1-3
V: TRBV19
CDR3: ASSMTGFPGNTIY

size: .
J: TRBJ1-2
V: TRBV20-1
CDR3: SATGDYT

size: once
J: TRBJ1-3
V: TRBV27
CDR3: ASSPRKSLGNTIY

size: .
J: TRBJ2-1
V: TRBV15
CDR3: ATSSPTFHTGSYNEQF

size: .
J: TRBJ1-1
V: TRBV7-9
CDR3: ASSSLGGSETEAF

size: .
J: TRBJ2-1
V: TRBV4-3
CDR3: ASSQDPRTSGRDEQF

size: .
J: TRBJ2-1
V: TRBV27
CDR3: ASSQSSGGRQF

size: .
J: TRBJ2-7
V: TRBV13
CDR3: ASSLDAGTGDYEQY

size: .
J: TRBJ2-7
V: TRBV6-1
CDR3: ASSEARRPYEQY

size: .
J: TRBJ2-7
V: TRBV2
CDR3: ASNLLEYEQY

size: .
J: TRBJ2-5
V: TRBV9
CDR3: ASSKGGGQQETQY

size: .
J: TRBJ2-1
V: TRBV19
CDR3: ASSILTGPYNEQF

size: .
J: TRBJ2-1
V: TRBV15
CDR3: ATSDGRAPYNEQF

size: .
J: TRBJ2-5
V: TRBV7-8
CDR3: ASSLGTGWAQETQY

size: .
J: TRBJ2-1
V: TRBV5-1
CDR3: ASSDPGTKAYNEQF

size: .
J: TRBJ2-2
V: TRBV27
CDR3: ASSLRDRVAGELF

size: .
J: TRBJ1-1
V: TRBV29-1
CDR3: SVDFGNTEAF

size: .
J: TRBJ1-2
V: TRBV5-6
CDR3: ASSLGDGPNYGYT

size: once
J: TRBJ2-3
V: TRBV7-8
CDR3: ATSTDTQY

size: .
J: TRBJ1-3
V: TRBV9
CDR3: ASSVSWSGRNSGNTIY

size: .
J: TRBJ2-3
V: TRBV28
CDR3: ASKGRSSTDTQY

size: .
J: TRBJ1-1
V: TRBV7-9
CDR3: ASLGRGGGNTEAF

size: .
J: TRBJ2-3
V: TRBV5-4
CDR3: ASSLRLQRESITDTQY

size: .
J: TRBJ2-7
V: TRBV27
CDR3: ASSIRVGSYEQY

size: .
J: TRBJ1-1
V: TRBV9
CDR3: ASSVGRTAKNTEAF

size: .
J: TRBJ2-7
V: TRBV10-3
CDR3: AISESELSSYEQY

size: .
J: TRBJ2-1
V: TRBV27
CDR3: ASSTYSGAFNEQF

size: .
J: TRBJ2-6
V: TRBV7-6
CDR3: ASSLEGYSGANVLT

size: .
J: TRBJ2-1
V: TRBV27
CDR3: ASSLIAGATNNEQF

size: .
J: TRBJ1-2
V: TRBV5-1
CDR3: ASVGPAPDYGYT

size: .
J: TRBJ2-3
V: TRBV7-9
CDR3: ASSSPVAGGPNTDTQY

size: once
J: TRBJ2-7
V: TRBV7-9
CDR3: ASSLKRDGNYEQY

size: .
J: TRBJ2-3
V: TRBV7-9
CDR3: ASSLKGTRAGGTDTQY

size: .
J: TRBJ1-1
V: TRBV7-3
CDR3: ASSFHGNTEAF

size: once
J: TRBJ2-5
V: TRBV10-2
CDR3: ASTDRGTQY

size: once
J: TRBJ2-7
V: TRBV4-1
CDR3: ASSHPESSEGYEQY

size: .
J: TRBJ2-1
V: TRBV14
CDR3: ASSAGTGFAGNNEQF

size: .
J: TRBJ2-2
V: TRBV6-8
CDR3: AGVIAGTRNTGELF